A single sample gave rise to the 29 T cell receptor beta chains below, sequenced in a study of blood T cell repertoires in COVID-19. Produced via immunoSEQ multiplex PCR; TCRdb's table is partial and in-frame only. The sample holds about 250,000 clones; about nine tenths are singletons and the top ten take about 1.6%. The sample taken for sequencing was PBMCs or T cells enriched from blood (not recorded which). The origin of the receptors is a man aged 35 to 55 who had recovered from COVID-19.

CDR3 in amino acids: CASSLEGGGVEAFF. CDR3 DNA: TGTGCCAGCAGCTTGGAGGGTGGAGGAGTGGAGGCTTTCTTT. The chain carries TRBV5-5 and TRBJ1-1; D is ambiguous. The germline V gene has CDR1 SGHKS and CDR2 YYEKEE (reference sequence). The CDR3 spans 14 residues. The V end was cut by 0 bases, the J end by 11 bases, with 17 bases between.

This sequence joins TRBV6-5 and TRBJ1-2; D possibly corresponds to TRBD1 (6 bases). CDR1 MNHEY and CDR2 SVGAGI come from the germline V gene. Trimming removed 2 bases at V and 4 bases at J, with 11 bases between. The CDR3 has 14 amino acids. The CDR3 DNA is TGTGCCAGCAGTTACAGACAGGAGGTCTATGGCTACACCTTC. This sequence encodes CASSYRQEVYGYTF.

V usage is TRBV25-1 and J usage is TRBJ2-5, with D perhaps TRBD2 (6 bases). Per germline, CDR1 MGHDK and CDR2 SYGVNS. The V end was cut by 2 bases, the J end by 5 bases, with 12 bases between. CDR3 length: 14 amino acids. CDR3 nucleotide sequence: TGTGCCAGCAGTGAAAGGGAGGACGGGGAGACCCAGTACTTC. Amino acid sequence: CASSEREDGETQYF.

The chain recombines TRBV12-5 with TRBJ2-2, with D tentatively TRBD2 (7 bases). The V end lost 11 bases, the J end lost 3 bases, and 13 bases lay between the germline ends. This CDR3 is built from 13 residues. From germline, CDR1 is LGHNT and CDR2 FRNRAP. CDR3 sequence reads: CAPRGGDTGELFF. As DNA, the CDR3 is TGTGCTCCCCGAGGGGGGGACACCGGGGAGCTGTTTTTT.

This sequence joins TRBV10-3 and TRBJ1-2; D remains unclear. V shed 3 bases and J shed 8 bases, with 13 bases lying between them. The CDR3 contains 13 residues. The V gene's germline CDR1 is ENHRY and CDR2 SYGVKD. Written as DNA, the CDR3 is TGTGCCATCAGTGATTTGGAGCGGAAGGGCTACACCTTC. This gives the protein CAISDLERKGYTF.

The sample holds a few counts of this clone. The chain recombines TRBV2 with TRBJ1-1, with D tentatively TRBD1 (5 bases). The germline gives CDR1 SNHLY, CDR2 FYNNEI. The CDR3 is made up of 14 amino acids. V dropped 8 bases and J dropped 5 bases, with 18 bases sitting between them. CDR3 in DNA: TGTGCCAGCCGCCCGCAGGGCGGTGGAACTGAAGCTTTCTTT. This sequence encodes CASRPQGGGTEAFF.

This sequence joins TRBV19 and TRBJ1-2; 7 nucleotides agree with TRBD1. Trimming cost V 6 bases and J 6 bases; bases outside gene matches: 4. The CDR3 is made up of 12 amino acids. The germline V gene encodes CDR1 LNHDA and CDR2 SQIVND (reference sequence). In DNA form, the CDR3 reads TGTGCCAGTAGGAGACAGGGCGATGGCTACACCTTC. Protein product: CASRRQGDGYTF.

The chain couples TRBV7-9 to TRBJ2-7, with 9 bases matching TRBD2. V dropped 2 bases and J dropped 4; count of bases not matched to a gene: 9. From germline, CDR1 is SEHNR and CDR2 FQNEAQ (reference sequence). The CDR3 loop spans 16 amino acids. CDR3: CASSLTLAGEAYEQYF. As DNA, the CDR3 is TGTGCCAGCAGCTTAACATTAGCGGGAGAAGCGTACGAGCAGTACTTC.

The chain joins TRBV9 to TRBJ2-3; D perhaps matches TRBD2 (6 bases). The CDR3 totals 17 residues. Trimming removed 1 base from V and 2 bases from J, with 17 bases in between. CDR1 and CDR2 from the germline V gene are SGDLS and YYNGEE. CDR3 protein: CASSVRGGSGDTDTQYF. The CDR3 bases are TGTGCCAGCAGCGTACGAGGTGGTAGCGGAGACACAGATACGCAGTATTTT. Full variable domain (missing parts from reference TRBV9 and TRBJ2-3): DSGVTQTPKHLITATGQRVTLRCSPRSGDLSVYWYQQSLDQGLQFLIQYYNGEERAKGNILERFSAQQFPDLHSELNLSSLELGDSALYFCASSVRGGSGDTDTQYFGPGTRLTVL.

The V gene is TRBV14, the J gene TRBJ2-7, with 9 bases that match TRBD1. CDR1 and CDR2 from the germline V gene are SGHDN and FVKESK. The length of the CDR3 is 14 residues. The V and J ends lost 4 bases and 4 bases, in that order; junction bases with no gene match: 5. CDR3 in amino acids: CASSPGQGGYEQYF. The CDR3 DNA follows: TGTGCCAGCAGCCCGGGACAGGGAGGGTACGAGCAGTACTTC. Combining the CDR3 with reference TRBV14 and TRBJ2-7 gives the whole variable domain EAGVTQFPSHSVIEKGQTVTLRCDPISGHDNLYWYRRVMGKEIKFLLHFVKESKQDESGMPNNRFLAERTGGTYSTLKVQPAELEDSGVYFCASSPGQGGYEQYFGPGTRLTVT.

The rearrangement joins TRBV7-3 to TRBJ1-4; TRBD1 agrees at 8 bases. Trimming took 5 bases from V and 0 from J; bases not matched to a gene: 8. The CDR3 loop spans 17 amino acids. Per germline, CDR1 SGHTA and CDR2 FQGTGA. In nucleotides, the CDR3 is TGTGCCAGCAGCCAAGGACAGGGCGAGTCAACTAATGAAAAACTGTTTTTT. Translating it yields CASSQGQGESTNEKLFF.

The V gene is TRBV12-2, the J gene TRBJ2-7; the table's D call, TRBD2, has no DNA check behind it. TRBV12-2 is a pseudogene segment. This CDR3 is 18 amino acids long. The CDR3 DNA follows: TGTGCAAGTCGCTTGGGACTAGAGCGGGAGGGCCTTTATAGCGAGCAGTACTTC. The encoded protein is CASRLGLEREGLYSEQYF.

The V call is TRBV21-1, the J call TRBJ2-1; TRBD2 reflects the table's D call only, with no check against the DNA. TRBV21-1 is a known pseudogene. The CDR3 is 19 amino acids. DNA for the CDR3: TGTGCCAGCAGCAAAGCGGGGAATCGGGGTGTAACTACACGCAATGAGCAGTTCTTC. Translated, it gives CASSKAGNRGVTTRNEQFF.

The rearrangement joins TRBV27 to TRBJ2-7; 7 nucleotides agree with TRBD2. The V gene's germline CDR1 is MNHEY and CDR2 SMNVEV (reference sequence). The CDR3 contains 17 residues. J was trimmed by 4 bases and V by 0 bases; bases with no gene match: 12. The chain's CDR3 is CASSLSVGGVDSYEQYF. As DNA, the CDR3 is TGTGCCAGCAGTTTATCTGTGGGGGGGGTCGACTCTTACGAGCAGTACTTC.

The chain combines TRBV12-5 with TRBJ1-3; 9 nucleotides line up with TRBD1. CDR1 and CDR2 (germline): LGHNT, FRNRAP. This CDR3 spans 15 amino acids. V shed 4 bases, J shed 2 bases, and the junction held 3 bases outside the gene matches. The CDR3 loop reads CASGSRDRAGNTIYF. CDR3 nucleotides: TGTGCTAGTGGTTCACGGGACAGGGCTGGAAACACCATATATTTT.

The V call is TRBV24-1, the J call TRBJ2-1; TRBD2 matches 11 bases. This CDR3 spans 19 amino acids. The germline CDR1 and CDR2 sequences are KGHDR and SFDVKD. Trimming cost V 4 bases and J 0 bases; bases outside gene matches: 10. CDR3 region: CATSESGLAAQGSYNEQFF. The CDR3 bases are TGTGCCACCAGTGAATCGGGACTAGCGGCACAAGGCTCCTACAATGAGCAGTTCTTC.

This clone was seen only once. This rearrangement joins TRBV28 to TRBJ1-6; the match to TRBD1 covers 7 bases. The CDR3 loop spans 15 amino acids. Germline assignment: CDR1 MDHEN and CDR2 SYDVKM. The trim removed 2 bases at V and 11 bases at J, leaving 9 bases unmatched. CDR3 in amino acids: CASSLRGGRDPPLHF. Here the CDR3 DNA reads TGTGCCAGCAGTTTAAGAGGGGGCCGGGATCCACCCCTCCACTTT.

CDR3 DNA sequence: TGTGCCAGTAGCACCCTCGGAGGCAGGACGAGTGCAGATACGCAGTATTTT. Translation: CASSTLGGRTSADTQYF. This chain connects TRBV19 to TRBJ2-3; perhaps TRBD2 as D (5 bases). CDR1 and CDR2 (germline): LNHDA, SQIVND (reference sequence). This CDR3 has 17 amino acids. The V end was cut by 6 bases, the J end by 4 bases, with 23 bases between.

The chain recombines TRBV6-6 with TRBJ2-1; TRBD2 aligns across 15 bases. After removal of 5 bases from V and 6 bases from J, the junction contained 8 bases not matched to a gene. The CDR3 totals 17 residues. Germline V gene data show CDR1 as MNHNY and CDR2 as SVGAGI (reference sequence). The CDR3 protein is CASSHTSGLAGGNEQFF. CDR3 sequence (DNA): TGTGCCAGCAGTCACACCTCGGGACTAGCGGGAGGCAATGAGCAGTTCTTC.

J is TRBJ2-7 and V is TRBV5-1; TRBD2 might be the D (6 bases). The V end lost 1 base, the J end lost 5 bases, and 10 bases lay between the germline ends. Germline assignment: CDR1 SGHRS and CDR2 YFSETQ. The CDR3 runs to 13 residues. The CDR3 coding sequence is TGCGCCAGCAGCTTGAAAGGGACTGACGAGCAGTACTTC. Translating gives CASSLKGTDEQYF.

The chain employs TRBV28 and TRBJ1-4; TRBD1 matches at 7 bases. V lost 2 bases and J lost 2; bases outside the gene matches: 14. The CDR3 is made up of 19 amino acids. Germline values: CDR1 MDHEN, CDR2 SYDVKM. This CDR3 reads CASSLRLGGDSGTNEKLFF. Written as DNA, the CDR3 is TGTGCCAGCAGTTTACGGCTCGGTGGGGACAGCGGTACTAATGAAAAACTGTTTTTT.

This chain joins TRBV14 and TRBJ1-2; tentative D call: TRBD1 (6 bases). Germline CDR1 and CDR2: SGHDN and FVKESK. The V gene lost 4 bases and the J gene lost 4 bases, with 19 bases spanning the gap. The CDR3 length is 16 residues. The CDR3 here is CASSPLQGPRGYGYTF. The CDR3 nucleotides read TGTGCCAGCAGCCCTTTACAGGGCCCAAGGGGCTATGGCTACACCTTC.

This chain joins TRBV9 and TRBJ2-7; 12 bases align to TRBD1. CDR3 length: 15 amino acids. Trimming took 4 bases from V and 12 from J; bases not matched to a gene: 14. From germline, CDR1 is SGDLS and CDR2 YYNGEE. Here the CDR3 reads CASSPGTGGGLVRYF. The CDR3 bases are TGTGCCAGCAGCCCCGGGACAGGGGGCGGCCTCGTTAGGTACTTC.

This clone appeared once. V usage is TRBV18 and J usage is TRBJ1-1; 8 bases agree with TRBD1. The CDR3 has 13 amino acids. V was pared by 3 bases and J by 4 bases, with 1 base of the junction left unmatched. CDR1 and CDR2 (germline): KGHSH, LQKENI. CDR3 loop: CASSPGQVTEAFF. The CDR3 DNA follows: TGTGCCAGCTCACCGGGACAGGTCACTGAAGCTTTCTTT.

This clone was detected a few times. The gene calls are TRBV7-8 and TRBJ1-2, with D tentatively TRBD1 (5 bases). V lost 1 base and J 7 bases, leaving 10 bases between the germline ends. The CDR3 is made up of 13 amino acids. Germline CDR1 is SGHVS and CDR2 is FQNEAQ. The CDR3 protein is CASSLVGGSGYTF. CDR3 nucleotide sequence: TGTGCCAGCAGCTTAGTGGGGGGATCTGGCTACACCTTC.

The chain is built from TRBV15 and TRBJ2-3; a possible D gene is TRBD1 (6 bases). The V gene lost 1 base and the J gene lost 4 bases, with 15 bases spanning the gap. Per the germline V gene, CDR1 is LNHNV and CDR2 is YYDKDF (reference sequence). The CDR3 has 16 residues. CDR3 residues: CATSRGQGNRPDTQYF. CDR3 in DNA: TGTGCCACCAGCAGAGGCCAGGGGAATCGCCCAGATACGCAGTATTTT.

This rearrangement joins TRBV7-9 to TRBJ2-7; D not certain. Trimming cost V 2 bases and J 0 bases, with 8 bases left between them. This CDR3 is 14 amino acids long. The germline V gene has CDR1 SEHNR and CDR2 FQNEAQ (reference sequence). The CDR3 coding sequence is TGTGCCAGCAGCTTAACCAGAACCTCCTACGAGCAGTACTTC. Translated: CASSLTRTSYEQYF.

CDR3 bases: TGTGCCAGCTCACCACTCCCCCTAGCATCGCAGTTCTTC. Encoded protein: CASSPLPLASQFF. This chain connects TRBV18 to TRBJ2-1; a possible D gene is TRBD2 (5 bases). CDR3 size: 13 residues. Trimming left V 1 base short and J 12 bases short, with 13 bases between. In germline, CDR1 is KGHSH, CDR2 LQKENI.

This clone appeared once. CDR3 bases: TGTGCCAGTAGTATATCAGGGACTAACACCTACGAGCAGTACTTC. It codes for CASSISGTNTYEQYF. J is TRBJ2-7 and V is TRBV19, with 7 bases matching TRBD2. Germline V gives CDR1 LNHDA, CDR2 SQIVND (reference sequence). The CDR3 is made up of 15 amino acids. J was trimmed by 2 bases and V by 2 bases; bases with no gene match: 6.